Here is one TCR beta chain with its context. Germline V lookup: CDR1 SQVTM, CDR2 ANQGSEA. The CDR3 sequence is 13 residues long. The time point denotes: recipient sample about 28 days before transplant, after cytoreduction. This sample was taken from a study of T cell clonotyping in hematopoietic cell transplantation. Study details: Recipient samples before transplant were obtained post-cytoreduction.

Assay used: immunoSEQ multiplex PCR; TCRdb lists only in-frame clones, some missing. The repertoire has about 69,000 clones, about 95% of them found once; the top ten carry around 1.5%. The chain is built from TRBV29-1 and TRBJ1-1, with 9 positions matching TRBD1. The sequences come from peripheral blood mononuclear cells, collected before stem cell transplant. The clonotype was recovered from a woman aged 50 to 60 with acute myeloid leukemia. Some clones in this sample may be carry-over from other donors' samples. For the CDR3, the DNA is TGCAGTAGGGAGGGACAGGGAGGCACTGAAGCTTTCTTT. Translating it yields CSREGQGGTEAFF.